This T cell receptor beta chain derives from a study of blood T cell repertoires in COVID-19. Losses at the gene ends were 4 bases for V and 4 bases for J; bases not matched to a gene: 8. Per germline, CDR1 SGHDN and CDR2 FVKESK. The CDR3 is 15 residues long. Profiling relied on immunoSEQ multiplex PCR, and the TCRdb table lists in-frame clones only, not all of them. The sample lists hundreds of thousands of clones; about 89% were seen once. This sequence originates from a woman between 40 and 50 years old who had recovered from COVID-19. The sequenced sample consisted of PBMCs or T cells enriched from blood (not recorded which). V and J are TRBV14 and TRBJ2-5; 8 positions agree with TRBD2. CDR3 in DNA: TGTGCCAGCAGCCCGGGACTAGAGTTTGTAGAGACCCAGTACTTC. Translating it yields CASSPGLEFVETQYF.